Below, one T cell receptor (beta chain) is given with its context. CDR1 and CDR2 (germline): SGHTA, FQGNSA. The V end lost 3 bases, the J end lost 14 bases, and 14 bases lay between the germline ends. The CDR3 contains 12 residues. TCRdb's copy holds only in-frame clones and misses some; the assay was immunoSEQ multiplex PCR. This table holds 260,000 or so clones, approximately 87% found once. These data are taken from a study of cytomegalovirus exposure and HLA in healthy donors. Study context: A later analysis reported the 130 or so validation repertoires used the same platform as the 500 to 800 first-cohort repertoires.

This sequence joins TRBV7-2 and TRBJ2-1; D remains unclear. Sequences were obtained from PBMCs. This clonotype was sampled from a young man in good health and CMV-seronegative. The CDR3 reads CASSFSHLREFF. As DNA, the CDR3 is TGTGCCAGCAGCTTCTCACACCTACGGGAGTTCTTC. Looking up the rest from reference TRBV7-2 and TRBJ2-1 gives the full variable domain: GAGVSQSPSNKVTEKGKDVELRCDPISGHTALYWYRQSLGQGLEFLIYFQGNSAPDKSGLPSDRFSAERTGGSVSTLTIQRTQQEDSAVYLCASSFSHLREFFGPGTRLTVL.